Detailed here is one T cell receptor (beta chain). The antigen is unknown. The treatment is: around 19 received Ad26.COV2.S at low or high dose, single or two shots; about 5 received placebo; per-sample allocation not given. Sampling took place 63 days after the first vaccine or placebo injection. TCRdb keeps only in-frame clones here, not all; method: immunoSEQ multiplex PCR. Seen here are approximately 500,000 clones, around nine tenths observed once, and the top ten hold roughly 13%. This specimen comes from a study of Ad26.COV2.S vaccination and SARS-CoV-2 variants. Points from the study as a whole: Quantification of TCR breadth and depth may have yielded underestimates of total T cell responses.

CDR1 is LNHDA and CDR2 is SQIVND in the germline V gene (reference sequence). V lost 5 bases and J lost 7; bases outside the gene matches: 5. The CDR3 has 15 amino acids. The chain links TRBV19 to TRBJ2-2, with 12 nucleotides matching TRBD2. The clonotype was recovered from a person aged 18 to 59 who received the Ad26.COV2.S COVID-19 vaccine or a placebo. The sequenced sample was peripheral blood, obtained in a trial of Ad26.COV2.S vaccine versus placebo. The CDR3 spells CASSLTSGSGGELFF. CDR3 nucleotides: TGTGCCAGTAGTCTGACTAGCGGGAGCGGCGGGGAGCTGTTTTTT.